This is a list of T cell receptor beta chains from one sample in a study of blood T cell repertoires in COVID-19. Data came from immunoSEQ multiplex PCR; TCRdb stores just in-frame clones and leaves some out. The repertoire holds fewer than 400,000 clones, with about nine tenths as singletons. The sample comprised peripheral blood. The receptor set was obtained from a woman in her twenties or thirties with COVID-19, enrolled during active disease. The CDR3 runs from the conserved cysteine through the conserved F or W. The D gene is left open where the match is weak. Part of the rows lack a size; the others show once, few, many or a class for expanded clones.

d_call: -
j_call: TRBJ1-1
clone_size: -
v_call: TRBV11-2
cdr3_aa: CASSIWASGQNTEAFF
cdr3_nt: TGTGCCAGCAGCATCTGGGCTTCGGGACAGAACACTGAAGCTTTCTTT

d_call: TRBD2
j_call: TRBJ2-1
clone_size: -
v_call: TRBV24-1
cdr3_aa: CATSDPTSGGLGTANEQFF
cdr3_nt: TGTGCCACCAGTGATCCAACTAGCGGGGGGCTCGGGACCGCAAATGAGCAGTTCTTC

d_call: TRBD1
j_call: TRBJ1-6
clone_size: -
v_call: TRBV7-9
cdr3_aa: CASSPTPTGPPLHF
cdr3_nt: TGTGCCAGCAGCCCAACCCCGACAGGGCCACCCCTCCACTTT

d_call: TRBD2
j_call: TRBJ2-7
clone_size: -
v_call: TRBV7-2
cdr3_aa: CASSLAGSGATYEQYF
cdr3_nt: TGTGCCAGCAGCTTAGCGGGTAGCGGGGCCACCTACGAGCAGTACTTC

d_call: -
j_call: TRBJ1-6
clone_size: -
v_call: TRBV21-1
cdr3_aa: CASSKGGTKSPLHF
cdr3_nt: TGTGCCAGCAGCAAAGGCGGGACGAAATCACCCCTCCACTTT

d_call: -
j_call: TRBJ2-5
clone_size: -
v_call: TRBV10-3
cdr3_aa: CAISESSGQETQYF
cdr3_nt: TGTGCCATCAGTGAGTCTAGCGGACAAGAGACCCAGTACTTC

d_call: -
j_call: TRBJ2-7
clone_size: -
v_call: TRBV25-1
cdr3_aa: CASSEPGGSNEQYF
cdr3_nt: TGTGCCAGCAGTGAACCGGGGGGCTCTAACGAGCAGTACTTC

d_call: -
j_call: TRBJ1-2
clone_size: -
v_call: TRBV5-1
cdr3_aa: CASSFEDNDYGYTF
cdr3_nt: TGCGCCAGCAGCTTTGAGGACAATGACTATGGCTACACCTTC

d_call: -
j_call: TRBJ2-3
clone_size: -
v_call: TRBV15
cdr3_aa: CATSRAGASGTDTQYF
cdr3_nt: TGTGCCACCAGCAGAGCTGGGGCGTCAGGCACAGATACGCAGTATTTT

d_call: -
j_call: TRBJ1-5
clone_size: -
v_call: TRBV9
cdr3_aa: CASSVGPDQPQHF
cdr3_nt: TGTGCCAGCAGCGTAGGTCCCGATCAGCCCCAGCATTTT

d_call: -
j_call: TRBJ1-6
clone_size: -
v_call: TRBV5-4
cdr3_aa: CASRENRDSPLHF
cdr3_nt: TGTGCCAGCAGGGAAAACAGGGATTCACCCCTCCACTTT

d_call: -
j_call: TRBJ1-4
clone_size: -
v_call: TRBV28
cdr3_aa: CASSLFSGEKLFF
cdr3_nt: TGTGCCAGCAGTTTATTCTCCGGGGAAAAACTGTTTTTT

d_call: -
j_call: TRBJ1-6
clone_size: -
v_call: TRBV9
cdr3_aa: CASSVRQDSPLHF
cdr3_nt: TGTGCCAGCAGCGTAAGACAGGATTCACCCCTCCACTTT

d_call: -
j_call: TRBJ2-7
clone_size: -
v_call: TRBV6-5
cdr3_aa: CASSSTGHSYEQYF
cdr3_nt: TGTGCCAGCAGCTCCACGGGACACTCCTACGAGCAGTACTTC

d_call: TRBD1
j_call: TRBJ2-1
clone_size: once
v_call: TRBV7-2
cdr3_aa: CASSPDREAYNEQFF
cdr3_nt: TGTGCCAGCAGTCCAGACAGGGAAGCCTACAATGAGCAGTTCTTC

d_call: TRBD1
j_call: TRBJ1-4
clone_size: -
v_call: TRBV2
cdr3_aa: CASSPGTVQEKLFF
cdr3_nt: TGTGCCAGCAGCCCCGGGACAGTCCAAGAAAAACTGTTTTTT

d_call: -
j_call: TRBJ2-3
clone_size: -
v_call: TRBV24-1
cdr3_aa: CATRGGGAGDTQYF
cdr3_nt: TGTGCCACCAGGGGCGGTGGGGCCGGAGATACGCAGTATTTT

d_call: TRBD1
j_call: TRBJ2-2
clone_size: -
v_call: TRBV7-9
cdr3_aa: CASSGKDRANTGELFF
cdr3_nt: TGTGCCAGCAGCGGAAAGGACAGGGCGAACACCGGGGAGCTGTTTTTT

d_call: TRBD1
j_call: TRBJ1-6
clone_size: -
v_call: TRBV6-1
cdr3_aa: CASSESWTGQSPLHF
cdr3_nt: TGTGCCAGCAGTGAATCCTGGACAGGGCAATCACCCCTCCACTTT

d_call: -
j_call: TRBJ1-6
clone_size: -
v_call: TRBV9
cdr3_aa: CASSARTGEGSPLHF
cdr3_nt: TGTGCCAGCAGCGCCCGGACGGGAGAGGGTTCACCCCTCCACTTT

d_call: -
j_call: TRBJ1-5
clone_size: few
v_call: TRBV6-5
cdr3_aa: CASRPTDNQPQHF
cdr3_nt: TGTGCCAGCAGGCCGACAGATAATCAGCCCCAGCATTTT

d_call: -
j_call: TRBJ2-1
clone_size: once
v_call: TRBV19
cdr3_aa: CASTFGGSYNEQFF
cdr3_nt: TGTGCCAGTACCTTCGGAGGGTCCTACAATGAGCAGTTCTTC